This is a list of T cell receptor beta chains from one sample in a study of memory CD4+ T cells and cytomegalovirus serostatus. Sequencing used immunoSEQ multiplex PCR; TCRdb keeps in-frame clones, though not all of them. The repertoire consists of about 58,000 clones, with 82% occurring once and the leading ten covering about 0.51%. The specimen sequenced was memory CD4+ T cells from blood. The origin of the receptors is an adult in good health and CMV-seronegative. Some clones in this sample may be carry-over from other donors' samples. Both conserved end residues are part of each CDR3. D genes are given only for firm matches. Clone size is stated in some rows and not others, as once, few, many or a class when expanded.

length: 14; J: TRBJ2-3; V: TRBV5-5; size: .; D: TRBD2; CDR3: CASSLAGATDTQYF; DNA: TGTGCCAGCTCATTAGCGGGAGCCACAGATACGCAGTATTTT
length: 12; J: TRBJ1-2; V: TRBV30; size: once; D: .; CDR3: CAWSVTVSGYTF; DNA: TGTGCCTGGAGTGTTACAGTCTCTGGCTACACCTTC
length: 14; J: TRBJ1-1; V: TRBV7-6; size: .; D: .; CDR3: CASSSQGLNTEAFF; DNA: TGTGCCAGCAGCTCACAGGGTTTGAACACTGAAGCTTTCTTT
length: 12; J: TRBJ2-7; V: TRBV10-1; size: .; D: .; CDR3: CASSESGYEQYF; DNA: TGCGCCAGCAGTGAGTCGGGTTACGAGCAGTACTTC
length: 14; J: TRBJ1-1; V: TRBV7-9; size: .; D: .; CDR3: CASSAWRLNTEAFF; DNA: TGTGCCAGCAGCGCCTGGCGGTTGAACACTGAAGCTTTCTTT
length: 13; J: TRBJ1-2; V: TRBV5-1; size: .; D: TRBD1; CDR3: CASSSGTGIGYTF; DNA: TGCGCCAGCAGCTCCGGGACAGGGATTGGCTACACCTTC
length: 14; J: TRBJ2-5; V: TRBV7-2; size: .; D: TRBD2; CDR3: CASSGGGEQETQYF; DNA: TGTGCCAGCAGCGGGGGAGGGGAGCAAGAGACCCAGTACTTC
length: 17; J: TRBJ2-7; V: TRBV13; size: .; D: TRBD2; CDR3: CASSQLGTSGSSYEQYF; DNA: TGTGCCAGCAGCCAACTAGGGACTAGCGGGAGTTCCTACGAGCAGTACTTC
length: 14; J: TRBJ2-5; V: TRBV6-5; size: few; D: .; CDR3: CASSYGGVTETQYF; DNA: TGTGCCAGCAGTTACGGTGGGGTCACAGAGACCCAGTACTTC
length: 17; J: TRBJ2-2; V: TRBV15; size: .; D: .; CDR3: CATSREIFGLNTGELFF; DNA: TGTGCCACCAGCAGAGAGATTTTTGGATTGAACACCGGGGAGCTGTTTTTT
length: 15; J: TRBJ1-1; V: TRBV6-6; size: few; D: .; CDR3: CASSKRTQENTEAFF; DNA: TGTGCCAGCAGTAAAAGAACACAGGAGAACACTGAAGCTTTCTTT
length: 14; J: TRBJ2-7; V: TRBV6-5; size: .; D: .; CDR3: CASRDRDGFYEQYF; DNA: TGTGCCAGCAGGGACCGGGACGGATTTTACGAGCAGTACTTC
length: 17; J: TRBJ2-1; V: TRBV5-4; size: .; D: .; CDR3: CASSLAFTGRRVNEQFF; DNA: TGTGCCAGCAGCTTGGCTTTCACGGGGCGAAGGGTCAATGAGCAGTTCTTC
length: 13; J: TRBJ1-4; V: TRBV7-9; size: .; D: TRBD1; CDR3: CASSFGQAEKLFF; DNA: TGTGCCAGCAGCTTTGGACAGGCCGAAAAACTGTTTTTT
length: 14; J: TRBJ2-3; V: TRBV10-3; size: .; D: .; CDR3: CAIGRGSGTDTQYF; DNA: TGTGCCATCGGGAGGGGGAGCGGCACAGATACGCAGTATTTT
length: 15; J: TRBJ1-2; V: TRBV28; size: .; D: .; CDR3: CASSTVGVSNYGYTF; DNA: TGTGCCAGCAGTACCGTCGGGGTCTCTAACTATGGCTACACCTTC
length: 16; J: TRBJ1-2; V: TRBV19; size: .; D: .; CDR3: CASSFVGSRGDYGYTF; DNA: TGTGCCAGTAGTTTCGTCGGCAGCCGAGGAGACTATGGCTACACCTTC
length: 17; J: TRBJ2-3; V: TRBV4-2; size: once; D: TRBD2; CDR3: CASSREGSGRSTDTQYF; DNA: TGTGCCAGCAGCCGCGAAGGTAGCGGGAGATCCACAGATACGCAGTATTTT
length: 15; J: TRBJ1-1; V: TRBV27; size: .; D: TRBD1; CDR3: CASSSPRQGRAEAFF; DNA: TGTGCCAGCAGTTCCCCGCGACAGGGGAGGGCTGAAGCTTTCTTT
length: 12; J: TRBJ2-3; V: TRBV13; size: .; D: .; CDR3: CASGRALDTQYF; DNA: TGTGCCAGCGGGCGAGCGCTGGATACGCAGTATTTT
length: 17; J: TRBJ2-2; V: TRBV30; size: few; D: .; CDR3: CAWSTTVFHPFTGELFF; DNA: TGTGCCTGGAGTACAACAGTCTTCCACCCATTCACCGGGGAGCTGTTTTTT
length: 16; J: TRBJ2-6; V: TRBV30; size: .; D: .; CDR3: CAWTITRGVGANVLTF; DNA: TGTGCCTGGACGATTACTAGAGGGGTCGGGGCCAACGTCCTGACTTTC
length: 13; J: TRBJ2-7; V: TRBV13; size: .; D: .; CDR3: CASSLRGFSEQYF; DNA: TGTGCCAGCAGCTTACGGGGGTTTAGCGAGCAGTACTTC
length: 19; J: TRBJ2-3; V: TRBV4-2; size: once; D: TRBD2; CDR3: CASSPTVGGRSQKADTQYF; DNA: TGTGCCAGCAGCCCTACTGTTGGCGGGAGGTCCCAAAAGGCAGATACGCAGTATTTT
length: 17; J: TRBJ1-5; V: TRBV19; size: .; D: TRBD1; CDR3: CASRGGWGQGAGQPQHF; DNA: TGTGCCAGTAGGGGTGGTTGGGGACAGGGGGCTGGGCAGCCCCAGCATTTT
length: 14; J: TRBJ1-2; V: TRBV28; size: .; D: TRBD1; CDR3: CASKFTGAPYGYTF; DNA: TGTGCCAGCAAATTTACAGGGGCGCCCTATGGCTACACCTTC
length: 13; J: TRBJ2-7; V: TRBV7-9; size: .; D: TRBD1; CDR3: CASSQTGDHEQYF; DNA: TGTGCCAGCAGTCAAACAGGGGACCACGAGCAGTACTTC
length: 14; J: TRBJ1-4; V: TRBV7-8; size: .; D: .; CDR3: CASSPHAGNEKLFF; DNA: TGTGCCAGCAGCCCGCACGCGGGGAATGAAAAACTGTTTTTT